The T cell receptor (beta chain) under discussion was sequenced for a study of blood T cell repertoires in COVID-19. Study summary: Acute and convalescent COVID-19 samples came from the United States, Italy and Spain. Sources were T cells, B-cell-depleted T cells, or PBMCs; the material itself was cDNA or gDNA.

This clone has just one count. Original processing methods: By means of reference gene primer amplification, nucleated cell counts were estimated. TCRdb keeps only in-frame clones here, not all; method: immunoSEQ multiplex PCR. V and J calls and clone size follow that table, whereas D and trimming were derived from the DNA. The sample holds roughly 97,000 clones, around 87% seen once. V lost 4 bases and J 5 bases, leaving 18 bases between the germline ends. Germline CDR1 MGHRA, CDR2 YSYEKL. This CDR3 is 15 amino acids long. This chain uses TRBV4-1 with TRBJ2-7, with D maybe TRBD2 (5 bases). Sequencing was done on a sample of peripheral blood. This receptor was identified in a human donor in a cohort sampled during active COVID-19. This chain's CDR3 is CASSPPGGWSHEQYF. CDR3 in DNA: TGCGCCAGCAGCCCGCCAGGAGGATGGTCTCACGAGCAGTACTTC.